This T cell receptor (beta chain) was profiled in a study of beta chain features in type 1 diabetes. TCRB transcripts that were expressed got sequenced, as all of the isolated RNA had been reverse transcribed. Here immunoSEQ multiplex PCR was the method, and the copy in TCRdb shows in-frame clones only, minus some. The repertoire includes about 28,000 clones, 56% of them detected once, and 1.5% sits in the top ten. Germline V lookup: CDR1 KGHSH, CDR2 LQKENI. The ends were cut back, 4 bases at V and 5 bases at J, with 8 bases in the middle. The CDR3 covers 12 residues. Findings of the study overall: For Type 1 diabetes patients, all four CD4+ subsets carried TCRB CDR3s that were moderately but significantly shorter.

With regard to this clone: Its antigen remains unidentified.

The source material was Tregs from blood. The chain uses TRBV18 and TRBJ1-1, with D unresolved. The clonotype was recovered from a woman aged 18 to 35 with type 1 diabetes. The CDR3 here is CASSLGRTEAFF. The CDR3 coding sequence is TGTGCCAGCTCACTGGGGAGGACTGAAGCTTTCTTT. Together with reference TRBV18 and TRBJ1-1, the CDR3 gives the full variable domain: NAGVMQNPRHLVRRRGQEARLRCSPMKGHSHVYWYRQLPEEGLKFMVYLQKENIIDESGMPKERFSAEFPKEGPSILRIQQVVRGDSAAYFCASSLGRTEAFFGQGTRLTVV.